These 12 T cell receptor beta chains originate from one sample sequenced in a study of T cell responses to AZD1222 COVID-19 vaccine. Generated by immunoSEQ multiplex PCR, the TCRdb table keeps only in-frame clones and is missing some. The top ten clones hold 1.5% to 2.5% of a sample with 110,000 to 150,000 clones, approximately 90% of them seen once. Sample: peripheral blood, taken 28 days after the second AZD1222 dose. These receptor sequences come from an adult who received the AZD1222 COVID-19 vaccine.

V gene TRBV10-1 combines with J gene TRBJ2-5; 11 positions agree with TRBD2. After removal of 5 bases from V and 0 bases from J, the junction contained 2 bases not matched to a gene. Looked up from germline, CDR1 is WNHNN and CDR2 is SYGVQD (reference sequence). CDR3 size: 15 residues. The CDR3: CASSQTSGDQETQYF. CDR3 bases: TGCGCCAGCAGTCAGACTAGCGGGGACCAAGAGACCCAGTACTTC.

The J gene is TRBJ1-2, the V gene TRBV4-2; a possible D gene is TRBD1 (6 bases). Trimming took off 3 bases at V and 0 bases at J, with 17 bases between the two ends. Per germline, CDR1 LGHNA and CDR2 YNFKEQ. There are 17 residues in the CDR3. CDR3: CASSHHQGGGANYGYTF. CDR3 sequence (DNA): TGTGCCAGCAGCCACCACCAAGGGGGAGGAGCTAACTATGGCTACACCTTC.

The chain couples TRBV6-5 to TRBJ2-2; D gene unclear. The CDR3 length is 15 residues. CDR1 and CDR2 (germline): MNHEY, SVGAGI. V shed 7 bases and J shed 0 bases, with 12 bases lying between them. The DNA of the CDR3 is TGTGCCAGCACTGTCTCGATCGCGAACACCGGGGAGCTGTTTTTT. The encoded protein is CASTVSIANTGELFF.

This chain joins TRBV7-2 and TRBJ2-2; D call uncertain. Looked up from germline, CDR1 is SGHTA and CDR2 is FQGNSA. The V and J ends lost 5 bases and 5 bases respectively, with 12 bases between them. The CDR3 is made up of 14 amino acids. The CDR3 sequence is CASSQTPATGELFF. In nucleotides, the CDR3 is TGTGCCAGCAGCCAAACCCCGGCGACCGGGGAGCTGTTTTTT.

This rearrangement joins TRBV12-3 or TRBV12-4 to TRBJ1-1; no clear D gene. There are 12 residues in the CDR3. V was trimmed by 6 bases and J by 6 bases, leaving 11 bases between them. Here the CDR3 reads CASSRGGAEAFF. The CDR3 bases are TGTGCCAGCAGCCGAGGTGGGGCTGAAGCTTTCTTT.

The chain couples TRBV9 to TRBJ1-3, with D maybe TRBD1 (5 bases). CDR1 SGDLS and CDR2 YYNGEE come from the germline V gene. The V end was cut by 6 bases, the J end by 4 bases, with 17 bases between. The CDR3 consists of 15 residues. The CDR3 is CASTRGGGTGNTIYF. The DNA for the CDR3 is TGTGCCAGCACCCGGGGGGGTGGAACCGGAAACACCATATATTTT.

The chain uses TRBV2 and TRBJ1-3, with a possible D match to TRBD1 (6 bases). Germline V lookup: CDR1 SNHLY, CDR2 FYNNEI. The CDR3 runs 17 residues. Trimming cost V 6 bases and J 4 bases, with 22 bases left between them. The CDR3 DNA is TGTGCCAGCAGACCTATTGTTTACAGGGATACAGGAAACACCATATATTTT. Amino acids: CASRPIVYRDTGNTIYF.

DNA for the CDR3: TGTGCCAGCAGTGAAGAGTGGGTAGGGGGCAGGCAGCCCCAGCATTTT. Encoded protein: CASSEEWVGGRQPQHF. This rearrangement joins TRBV6-1 to TRBJ1-5; 7 bases map to TRBD1. Losses at the gene ends were 1 base for V and 7 bases for J; bases not matched to a gene: 10. CDR3 size: 16 residues. Germline V gene data show CDR1 as MNHNS and CDR2 as SASEGT.

The CDR3 spells CSVWLNTEAFF. CDR3 nucleotides: TGCAGTGTTTGGTTGAACACTGAAGCTTTCTTT. The chain is built from TRBV20-1 and TRBJ1-1; no clear D. This CDR3 contains 11 residues. Per the germline V gene, CDR1 is DFQATT and CDR2 is SNEGSKA (reference sequence). The ends were cut back, 7 bases at V and 0 bases at J, with 6 bases in the middle.

The CDR3 reads CASSLPGTGTEAFF. The CDR3 DNA sequence: TGCGCCAGCAGCTTACCCGGGACGGGCACTGAAGCTTTCTTT. The chain recombines TRBV5-1 with TRBJ1-1; a possible D gene is TRBD1 (5 bases). Germline V lookup: CDR1 SGHRS, CDR2 YFSETQ. V lost 2 bases and J 4 bases, leaving 12 bases between the germline ends. CDR3 size: 14 residues.

This clone appeared a single time. The genes are TRBV6-5 and TRBJ2-6; TRBD1 aligns across 7 bases. Germline-derived CDR1 and CDR2 are MNHEY and SVGAGI. This CDR3 has 15 residues. With V trimmed by 8 bases and J by 0 bases, 4 bases remained unmatched. CDR3 DNA: TGTGCCAGCGACAGGGCAATCTCTGGGGCCAACGTCCTGACTTTC. It codes for CASDRAISGANVLTF.

This clone appeared once. The chain has TRBV3-1 (or the pseudogene TRBV3-2) and TRBJ1-5, with D perhaps TRBD1 (5 bases). V lost 6 bases to trimming and J lost 7 bases, with 16 bases between them. This CDR3 is built from 14 residues. The germline V gene encodes CDR1 LGHDT and CDR2 YNNKEL (reference sequence). CDR3 DNA: TGTGCCAGCAGTCACGGGGGGTTGGGGCAGCCCCAGCATTTT. Translated: CASSHGGLGQPQHF.